This T cell receptor beta chain was recorded in a study of T cell responses to AZD1222 COVID-19 vaccine (dated by TCRdb to 2020 to 2022). About the full investigation: AZD1222 recipients with second doses at about 4 weeks or about 12 weeks were pooled, because spike-specific TCR depth and breadth did not differ between schedules. Trial participants were enrolled by age into 18-55, 56-69 and 70-plus year subgroups, with approximately 160, 26 and 62 TCR-sequenced participants respectively. TCR sequencing was performed for over 230 trial participants, of whom about 200 were given two doses of AZD1222 and roughly 25 were given two doses of MenACWY control vaccine.

The CDR3 regions of human TCRbeta chains were analyzed by immunosequencing. In the source study's methods: Repertoire TCRs were matched against a reference library of SARS-CoV-2-specific TCRs generated with the MIRA antigen-specificity platform. Breadth meant the fraction of unique TCRs that were SARS-CoV-2-associated, whereas depth meant the fraction of total T cells that were SARS-CoV-2-associated. Using the MIRA data, each spike-specific TCR was mapped to the spike region that the TCR reacts to and placed in a CD4 or CD8 class. Log10-transformed breadth and depth values were compared by one-way ANOVA with Sidak's multiple comparisons tests. Drawn from immuneACCESS, this table holds only the in-frame rearrangements with V and J called that TCRdb kept. Clones are partly lost; checked studies trace under half to an unresolved V gene and leave the rest unexplained. That table gives V, J and clone size, and the DNA gave D and trimming. The sample has around 78,000 clones on record, 65% to 85% of them singletons. About 3.1% of the sample belongs to the ten largest clones.

The paper as a whole reports these results and caveats: The 56-69-year group was small, and its depth increase did not reach significance, likely because of low power. Nearly half of unique spike-specific TCRs reportedly recognized epitopes outside regions mutated in the B.1.351 and B.1.1.7 variants. Conclusions about previously exposed vaccinees are limited, since just five or six AZD1222 recipients were seropositive for SARS-CoV-2 at baseline. A significant rise in spike-specific TCR breadth and depth was observed after two AZD1222 doses relative to day 0 and relative to MenACWY recipients. The vaccine-associated CD4 TCRs covered the entire spike protein, and the dominant responses fell in regions 160-218 and 743-854. Participants were mostly white British, with more females than males. The authors suggested clonal diversity may have been underestimated. No day 14 peak-response samples were available, so repertoires were characterized only after the peak T cell response.

According to the study, the label for this sample's time point signals: baseline before first vaccination. The vaccinee samples were drawn from two UK trials, COV001 and COV002, one of which was a single-blind randomized controlled phase 2/3 trial testing AZD1222 (ChAdOx1 nCoV-19) in healthy adults. For TCRbeta chain sequencing, PBMC samples from trial participants were taken at day 0 and at day 28 after the second dose. Remarks on this clone: Its antigen remains undetermined. Within one base of it there is no much larger clone, and no base qualities were kept.

This clonotype was obtained from an adult in good health. The input for sequencing was peripheral blood, taken on day 0 of AZD1222 vaccination.

The nucleotides read TGTGCCAGCAGCGCCGGGACAGGGCCCCGCTATACGCAGTATTTT. This codes for CASSAGTGPRYTQYF. The V gene is TRBV3-1 (or the pseudogene TRBV3-2) and the J gene is TRBJ2-3, with 9 junctional bases fitting TRBD1. The junction shows trimming of 5 bases on V and 7 bases on J, and the gene matches do not reach 10 bases of it. The germline V gene (reference sequence) provides CDR1 LGHDT and CDR2 YNNKEL. The CDR3 sequence holds 15 residues, the cysteine and phenylalanine included. The entry retains the CDR3 DNA only, 45 bases that are in frame from base 1.